The rows below give T cell receptor beta chains drawn from one sample of a study of vaccination and CD4 T cells after COVID-19. The antigens these receptors bind are not known. TCRdb itself ran the PCR reads through MiXCR, one entry per CDR3 protein. Among several thousand distinct CDR3 sequences listed, approximately 45% were seen once. The sample was CD4+ T cells from blood, cultured in vitro. All receptors derive from a human donor in good health. Each CDR3 is given without its conserved first and last residue.

J,V,CDR3
TRBJ2-3,TRBV4-3,ASSQENNAGSTDTQY
TRBJ1-6,TRBV7-8,ASSFRWERDSPLH
TRBJ1-1,TRBV4-1,ASSQDLRGGTEAF
TRBJ1-1,TRBV12-3/TRBV12-4,ASSQTGLFTEAF
TRBJ2-1,TRBV30,AWSGEQGSNEQF
TRBJ2-3,TRBV20-1,SARDVNSGSTDTQY
TRBJ1-2,TRBV6-2/TRBV6-3,ASSLTGTGANYGYT
TRBJ1-5,TRBV6-1,ASRGWAGVSDQPQH
TRBJ1-1,TRBV12-5,ASGLPLWVPQGANTNMNTEAF
TRBJ1-6,TRBV6-1,ASKGSSYNSPLH
TRBJ2-5,TRBV2,ASSRVGETQY
TRBJ2-3,TRBV19,ASSLLTGSTDTQY
TRBJ1-6,TRBV10-3,AISGTGLYSPLH
TRBJ1-6,TRBV27,ASSFRALSSPLH
TRBJ1-3,TRBV11-2,ASSLDGAAPSSGNTIY
TRBJ1-2,TRBV19,ASTGQGAEYGYT
TRBJ2-3,TRBV7-9,ASSVGLDKDTQY
TRBJ2-1,TRBV20-1,SARDGRDEQF
TRBJ1-2,TRBV4-1,ASSHAVGGYT
TRBJ2-3,TRBV20-1,SAKPSGSTDTQY
TRBJ1-5,TRBV27,ASSFNSNQPQH
TRBJ1-2,TRBV9,ASSANRGEDGYT
TRBJ2-3,TRBV20-1,SAEGLAGGSSDTQY
TRBJ1-6,TRBV20-1,SARDRKKLSYNSPLH
TRBJ2-7,TRBV27,ASIAEGSGRAREQY
TRBJ2-7,TRBV6-1,ASSTGAAGGPYEQY
TRBJ1-1,TRBV25-1,ASGRDTGTEAF
TRBJ2-6,TRBV19,ASSIEGAGANVLT
TRBJ1-5,TRBV29-1,SVQQGKDQPQH
TRBJ2-7,TRBV18,ASSPYGRESGYEQY
TRBJ1-2,TRBV12-3/TRBV12-4,ASTAGSGSAYGYT
TRBJ1-5,TRBV6-5,ASSYNSRGGGNQPQH
TRBJ2-7,TRBV6-5,ASSYMGRDYEQY
TRBJ1-5,TRBV10-1,ARTRRSD
TRBJ2-3,TRBV10-1,ASSGAGGLADTQY
TRBJ1-5,TRBV6-1,ASRGDRDYQPQH
TRBJ1-2,TRBV6-1,ASSEARSPGGYT
TRBJ2-1,TRBV5-1,ASSLVAGGLGSYNEQF
TRBJ2-7,TRBV6-1,ASSERRYEQY
TRBJ2-3,TRBV19,ASRALDDTQY
TRBJ2-7,TRBV4-1,ASSLTNSLSYEQY
TRBJ1-6,TRBV7-2,ASSLDRSSYNSPLH
TRBJ2-7,TRBV20-1,SASGTSGSRDYEQY
TRBJ2-2,TRBV21-1,ASSKELAGDTGELF
TRBJ2-3,TRBV7-2,ASSRNGGRADTQY
TRBJ1-5,TRBV5-1,ASSPGPRHLYQPQH
TRBJ1-3,TRBV20-1,SARRTGISGNTIY
TRBJ2-3,TRBV27,ASSPRDATTDTQY